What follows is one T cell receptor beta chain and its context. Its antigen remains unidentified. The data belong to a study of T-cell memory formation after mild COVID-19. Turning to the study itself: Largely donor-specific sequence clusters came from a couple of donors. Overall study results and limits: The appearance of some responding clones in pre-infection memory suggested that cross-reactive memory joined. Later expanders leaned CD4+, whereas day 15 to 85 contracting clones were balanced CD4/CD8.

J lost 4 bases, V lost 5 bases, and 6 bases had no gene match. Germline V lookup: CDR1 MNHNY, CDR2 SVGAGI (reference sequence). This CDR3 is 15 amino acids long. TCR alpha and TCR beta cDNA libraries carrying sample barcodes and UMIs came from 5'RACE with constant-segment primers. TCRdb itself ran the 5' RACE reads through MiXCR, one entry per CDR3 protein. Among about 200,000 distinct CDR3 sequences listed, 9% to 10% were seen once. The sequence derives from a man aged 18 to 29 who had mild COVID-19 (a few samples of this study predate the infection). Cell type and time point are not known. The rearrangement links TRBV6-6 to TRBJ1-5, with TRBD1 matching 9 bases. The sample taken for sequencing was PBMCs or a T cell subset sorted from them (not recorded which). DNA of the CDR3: TGTGCCAGCAGTAAACCGACAGGGGGTAATCAGCCCCAGCATTTT. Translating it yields CASSKPTGGNQPQHF.